This is a list of T cell receptor beta chains from one sample in a study of PD-1 blockade in mismatch repair-deficient tumors. Here immunoSEQ multiplex PCR was the method, and the copy in TCRdb shows in-frame clones only, minus some. The sample shows approximately 80,000 clones, 80% to 90% of them seen only once. Sequenced here: peripheral blood, sampled 44 weeks after starting pembrolizumab. The receptors derive from an adult with mismatch repair-deficient cancer. CDR3s include the opening cysteine and the closing phenylalanine or tryptophan. The D gene is left open where the match is weak. Size values are once, few and many counts, or a class for expanded clones, and some rows have none.

>TRBV30|NA|15|NA|TRBJ1-5
CAWSDGRRVNQPQHF
TGTGCCTGGAGTGATGGTAGAAGGGTCAATCAGCCCCAGCATTTT
>TRBV9|NA|17|NA|TRBJ2-2
CASSAPVGGTNTGELFF
TGTGCCAGCAGCGCCCCAGTTGGGGGGACGAACACCGGGGAGCTGTTTTTT
>TRBV7-3|TRBD2|17|NA|TRBJ2-7
CASSTAQGLAGGNEQYF
TGTGCCAGCAGCACCGCTCAGGGACTAGCGGGAGGGAACGAGCAGTACTTC
>TRBV29-1|TRBD2|13|few|TRBJ2-1
CSVDSGGINEQFF
TGCAGCGTCGACAGCGGGGGGATCAATGAGCAGTTCTTC
>TRBV27|NA|15|NA|TRBJ1-5
CASSRSGQLNQPQHF
TGTGCCAGCAGCCGGAGTGGGCAGTTGAATCAGCCCCAGCATTTT
>TRBV5-6|TRBD2|16|NA|TRBJ2-1
CASSSLSGRDNNEQFF
TGTGCCAGCAGCTCCCTTAGCGGGAGAGATAACAATGAGCAGTTCTTC
>TRBV4-1|TRBD1|15|NA|TRBJ2-1
CASSQEEGGNNEQFF
TGCGCCAGCAGCCAAGAAGAAGGGGGCAACAATGAGCAGTTCTTC
>TRBV2|NA|13|once|TRBJ2-3
CASSADSLDTQYF
TGTGCCAGCAGTGCTGACAGCCTCGATACGCAGTATTTT
>TRBV2|NA|12|NA|TRBJ2-5
CASTLIRETQYF
TGTGCCAGCACTTTAATCCGAGAGACCCAGTACTTC
>TRBV9|TRBD2|15|NA|TRBJ2-1
CASSYSGASYNEQFF
TGTGCCAGCAGTTATAGCGGGGCCTCCTACAATGAGCAGTTCTTC
>TRBV7-2|TRBD1|16|NA|TRBJ1-1
CASSLPHRGVGTEAFF
TGTGCCAGCAGCTTACCCCACAGGGGTGTTGGGACTGAAGCTTTCTTT
>TRBV11-3|TRBD1|15|NA|TRBJ1-1
CASSLRTGENTEAFF
TGTGCCAGCAGCCTCCGGACAGGGGAGAACACTGAAGCTTTCTTT
>TRBV9|TRBD2|15|NA|TRBJ2-1
CASSRGLAENNEQFF
TGTGCCAGCAGCAGGGGACTAGCGGAGAACAATGAGCAGTTCTTC
>TRBV4-1|NA|14|NA|TRBJ1-1
CASSPRGGVTEAFF
TGCGCCAGCAGCCCCCGGGGGGGTGTCACTGAAGCTTTCTTT
>TRBV7-3|TRBD2|16|once|TRBJ2-7
CASSLLPGLGIYEQYF
TGTGCCAGCAGCTTACTACCGGGACTAGGTATCTACGAGCAGTACTTC
>TRBV7-2|NA|17|NA|TRBJ2-1
CASSLDGRDGSYNEQFF
TGTGCCAGCAGCTTAGATGGCAGGGACGGCTCCTACAATGAGCAGTTCTTC
>TRBV7-2|NA|14|NA|TRBJ2-1
CASSLFGLQNEQFF
TGTGCCAGCAGCTTATTCGGACTACAGAATGAGCAGTTCTTC
>TRBV6-1|NA|13|few|TRBJ2-7
CASKKDSSYEQYF
TGTGCCAGCAAGAAGGATAGCTCCTACGAGCAGTACTTC
>TRBV29-1|TRBD1|14|NA|TRBJ2-2
CSVEEQGDTGELFF
TGCAGCGTTGAAGAACAGGGGGACACCGGGGAGCTGTTTTTT
>TRBV28|TRBD2|16|NA|TRBJ2-5
CASSTNSGRAFETQYF
TGTGCCAGCAGTACCAACAGCGGGAGGGCCTTTGAGACCCAGTACTTC
>TRBV5-1|NA|13|NA|TRBJ1-1
CASSPGPATEAFF
TGCGCCAGCAGCCCAGGCCCCGCCACTGAAGCTTTCTTT
>TRBV7-2|NA|19|few|TRBJ2-6
CASSLRVGMTSSGANVLTF
TGTGCCAGCAGCTTACGAGTGGGCATGACCTCCTCTGGGGCCAACGTCCTGACTTTC
>TRBV11-3|NA|12|once|TRBJ2-1
CASGSGGDEQFF
TGTGCCAGCGGTTCTGGAGGGGATGAGCAGTTCTTC
>TRBV29-1|NA|15|NA|TRBJ2-2
CSVSGPSGPFGELFF
TGCAGCGTTTCCGGGCCGTCCGGCCCCTTCGGGGAGCTGTTTTTT
>TRBV11-2|NA|15|NA|TRBJ2-7
CASSSIADRVAGQYF
TGTGCCAGCAGCTCGATAGCCGACCGAGTCGCGGGGCAGTACTTC
>TRBV19|TRBD1|16|NA|TRBJ2-1
CASSIKSDRVYNEQFF
TGTGCCAGTAGTATAAAGTCGGACAGGGTCTACAATGAGCAGTTCTTC
>TRBV5-6|NA|15|few|TRBJ1-5
CASSLMGYSNQPQHF
TGTGCCAGCAGCTTGATGGGTTATAGCAATCAGCCCCAGCATTTT
>TRBV7-2|NA|14|few|TRBJ1-2
CASSPTPGVSGYTF
TGTGCCAGCAGCCCCACTCCCGGGGTGAGTGGCTACACCTTC
>TRBV6-4|TRBD1|15|NA|TRBJ1-1
CASSVRDRGLPEAFF
TGTGCCAGCAGTGTGCGGGACAGGGGGTTACCTGAAGCTTTCTTT
>TRBV6-6|NA|14|NA|TRBJ2-7
CASSFGGSSYEQYF
TGTGCCAGCAGTTTCGGGGGTTCATCGTACGAGCAGTACTTC
>TRBV7-2|NA|15|NA|TRBJ2-7
CASSLASGVVDEQYF
TGTGCCAGCAGCTTAGCTTCAGGGGTTGTAGACGAGCAGTACTTC
>TRBV7-9|TRBD1|15|NA|TRBJ1-1
CASSSPGTGITEAFF
TGTGCCAGCAGCTCGCCCGGGACAGGGATTACTGAAGCTTTCTTT